The T cell receptor beta chain described here comes from a study of patients and donors after allogeneic stem cell transplantation. Using its own MiXCR run on the RT-PCR reads, TCRdb lists one record per CDR3 protein. The table includes 200,000 to 250,000 distinct CDR3 sequences, roughly an eighth detected once. With regard to this clonotype: Relative to the germline gene, one junction end is altered; a read error may explain this.

This CDR3 region has 12 residues. Germline V gene lookup returns CDR1 LNHDA and CDR2 SQIVND (reference sequence). This TCR came from a human donor who was either an allogeneic HSCT recipient or a stem cell or donor lymphocyte infusion donor (not recorded which). It is not recorded whose cells these are; they may come from a transplant donor. Sequencing input: blood, either unsorted or a sorted T cell fraction (not recorded which). The chain joins TRBV19 to TRBJ1-4; 7 bases are a match to TRBD1. The CDR3 DNA follows: TGTGCCAGCAGTACCCAGGGGGGAAAACTGTTTTTT. This encodes CASSTQGGKLFF.